This section outlines one TCR beta chain sequence together with its context. Its antigen is undetermined. Method: immunoSEQ multiplex PCR; TCRdb's copy keeps in-frame clones and lacks some. The sample includes 190,000 or so clones, 90% to 95% of them seen just once. The sample belongs to a study of T cell responses to AZD1222 COVID-19 vaccine. The study's findings and limits: At baseline, seropositivity was found in only six or seven AZD1222 recipients. At 160-218 and 743-854, vaccine-associated CD4 TCRs were dominant, and they spanned spike. Targeting of unmutated variant regions was reportedly seen in nearly half of spike-specific TCRs. Clonal diversity was possibly underestimated, and white British individuals and females predominated among donors.

The CDR3 contains 14 residues. Germline lookup yields CDR1 ENHRY and CDR2 SYGVKD. V lost 5 bases and J lost 2; bases outside the gene matches: 5. The chain employs TRBV10-3 and TRBJ1-2, with TRBD1 identical over 7 bases. Sequences were derived from peripheral blood, sampled 28 days after the second AZD1222 dose. The TCR sequence derives from an adult who received the AZD1222 COVID-19 vaccine. The CDR3 reads CAISRQGQNYGYTF. As DNA, the CDR3 is TGTGCCATCAGTCGACAGGGACAGAACTATGGCTACACCTTC.